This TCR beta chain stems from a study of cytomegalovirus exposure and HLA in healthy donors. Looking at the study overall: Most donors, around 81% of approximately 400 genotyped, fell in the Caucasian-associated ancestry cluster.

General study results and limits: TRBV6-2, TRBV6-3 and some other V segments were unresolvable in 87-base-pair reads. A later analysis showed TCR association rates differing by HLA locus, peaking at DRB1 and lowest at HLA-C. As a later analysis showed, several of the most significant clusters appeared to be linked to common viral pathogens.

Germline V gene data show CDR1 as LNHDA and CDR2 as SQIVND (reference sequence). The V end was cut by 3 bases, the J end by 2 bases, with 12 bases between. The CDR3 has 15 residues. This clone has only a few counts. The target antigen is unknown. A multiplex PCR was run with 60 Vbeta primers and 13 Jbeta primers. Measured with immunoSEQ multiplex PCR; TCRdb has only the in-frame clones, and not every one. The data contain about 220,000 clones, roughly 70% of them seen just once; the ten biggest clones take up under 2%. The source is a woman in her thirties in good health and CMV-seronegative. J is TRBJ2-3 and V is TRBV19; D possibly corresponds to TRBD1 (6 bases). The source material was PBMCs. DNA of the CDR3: TGTGCCAGTAGTATGCGGACAGACTTCACAGATACGCAGTATTTT. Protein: CASSMRTDFTDTQYF.